The clone carrying this T cell receptor (beta chain) was recorded a few times. Its antigen is as yet unknown. The data stem from a study of blood T cells in healthy people across ages. Primed by a sample-barcoded 5' primer and a J-beta primer mix, a second PCR proceeded for 7 to 11 cycles. The template-switch adaptor, which had 12 random nucleotides, put a tag on each cDNA molecule. TCRdb reprocessed the 5' RACE reads with MiXCR, giving one entry per CDR3 protein. The data contain roughly 640,000 distinct CDR3 sequences, about 30% of them singletons. From germline, CDR1 is SGHAT and CDR2 FQNNGV. There are 15 residues in the CDR3. A minimum of 6 million PBMCs was isolated per sample. Broader study findings: With age, beta diversity per million T cells declined roughly linearly, significantly by 40. One million T cells yielded diversity estimates that were considered underestimates.

Source material: blood. The clonotype comes from a woman of 80 years or more in good health. This chain joins TRBV11-2 and TRBJ2-1; weak D call: TRBD2 (6 bases). Near its end, the DNA agrees better with TRBJ2-7, so the J call may be wrong. CDR3: CASSWGLGSYNEQYF. The CDR3 DNA sequence: TGTGCCAGCAGCTGGGGACTGGGGTCCTACAATGAGCAGTACTTC.